This TCR beta chain is from a study of blood T cell repertoires in COVID-19. Across the whole study: The origin of the acute and convalescent COVID-19 samples was the United States, Italy and Spain.

Repertoires were generated with immunoSEQ multiplex PCR, while TCRdb's copy carries only in-frame clones and drops some. Among hundreds of thousands of clones, 90% to 95% were seen once, and the ten largest hold around 2%. Clinical history reported by participants formed the basis on which cohorts were assigned. Among Cohort 3 donors, those recovered had two negative PCRs, clearance, or symptom resolution. Germline CDR1 reads SQVTM; CDR2 reads ANQGSEA. This CDR3 has 13 residues. Trimming pared 2 bases from V and 2 bases from J, leaving 9 bases between. This TCR came from a woman in her late teens or twenties who had recovered from COVID-19. The sequencing input was PBMCs or T cells enriched from blood (not recorded which). This chain uses TRBV29-1 with TRBJ1-1; possibly TRBD1 for D (6 bases). This CDR3 is CSVERQVNTEAFF. The CDR3 DNA is TGCAGCGTTGAAAGACAGGTAAACACTGAAGCTTTCTTT.